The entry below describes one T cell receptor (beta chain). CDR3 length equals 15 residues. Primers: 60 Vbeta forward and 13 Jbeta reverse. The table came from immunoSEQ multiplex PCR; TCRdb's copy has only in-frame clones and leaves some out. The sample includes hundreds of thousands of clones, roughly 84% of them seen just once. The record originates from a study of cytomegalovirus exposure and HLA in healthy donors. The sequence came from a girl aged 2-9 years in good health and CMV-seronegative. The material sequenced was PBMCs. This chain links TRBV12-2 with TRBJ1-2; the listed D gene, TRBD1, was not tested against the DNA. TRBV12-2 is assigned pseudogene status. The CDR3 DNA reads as TGTGCAAGTCGCTTACAACCGACAGGGCCCTATGGCTACACCTTC. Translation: CASRLQPTGPYGYTF.